The clone carrying this T cell receptor (beta chain) was detected ten times or more. Its antigen is undetermined. This sample was taken from a study of T-cell reconstitution after alpha-beta-depleted transplantation in children. General study findings and limits: One year after transplant, T-cell counts and diversity came mostly from newly produced T cells. Some patients owed their high day-60 TCRbeta diversity to surviving recipient T cells and thymic progenitors. Several hundred expanded graft clones reportedly supplied alpha-beta T cells about two months after transplant.

Unique molecular identifiers were incorporated when the TCRbeta library was constructed. TCRdb redid the calling of the PCR reads with MiXCR, one entry per CDR3 protein. The repertoire holds about 110,000 distinct CDR3 sequences, around 6.4% seen once, with 20% to 25% in the top ten. V was pared by 5 bases and J by 2 bases, with 11 bases between. The CDR3 runs 14 residues. CDR1 is LNHNV, CDR2 YYDKDF, per germline (reference sequence). The sequence was obtained from a male patient under 10 years old who had a stem cell transplant for acute lymphoblastic leukemia, so the T cells may come from the graft donor. Sequenced here: PBMCs, mostly from graft donor cells, sampled 360 days after TCRalphabeta/CD19-depleted stem cell transplant. The gene calls are TRBV15 and TRBJ2-3; D may be TRBD1 (5 bases). In nucleotides, the CDR3 is TGTGCCACCAGCGAGACAGCGAACACAGATACGCAGTATTTT. Amino acid sequence: CATSETANTDTQYF.